This TCR beta chain was identified in a study of tumor and adjacent non-tumor tissue in lung cancer. Study-wide background: Each sample yielded 4 million to 5 million productive TCRbeta reads on average.

The template was RNA from unsorted bulk tissue. TCRbeta libraries were built with three rounds of nested PCR, modified from ARM-PCR. One entry per CDR3 protein, called by TCRdb with MiXCR from the multiplex PCR reads. Here the sample spans some 120,000 distinct CDR3 sequences, 66% being singletons. The ends lost 3 bases at V and 6 bases at J; junction bases unmatched: 4. The CDR3 contains 13 residues. CDR1 and CDR2 from the germline V gene are DFQATT and SNEGSKA (reference sequence). Findings and caveats of the study: Patients with more diverse tumor TCRs had worse survival.

There are many counts of this clonotype. No antigen is known for it. The chain links TRBV20-1 to TRBJ2-1, with TRBD2 matching 8 bases. The specimen was lung tumor tissue. This TCR was sampled from a man aged 30 to 45 with non-small cell lung cancer. The CDR3 DNA sequence: TGCAGTGCTAGCGGGAGGGCCGTCAATGAGCAGTTCTTC. Translating gives CSASGRAVNEQFF.